These 13 T cell receptor beta chains were all obtained from the same sample, sequenced in a study of blood T cell repertoires in COVID-19. Measured with immunoSEQ multiplex PCR; TCRdb has only the in-frame clones, and not every one. Of approximately 440,000 clones listed, approximately 86% were seen once; the top ten hold about 0.75%. The sequenced material came from PBMCs or T cells enriched from blood (not recorded which). The receptors originated from a woman aged 18-29 years who had recovered from COVID-19.

This chain connects TRBV6-5 to TRBJ1-2; 8 bases are shared with TRBD1. Trimming removed 7 bases from V and 8 bases from J; junction bases left unmatched: 15. CDR3 length: 15 residues. Germline CDR1 is MNHEY and CDR2 is SVGAGI. CDR3 region: CASTRDRDRGKGYTF. The CDR3 bases are TGTGCCAGCACCCGGGATAGAGACAGGGGTAAGGGCTACACCTTC.

The chain is built from TRBV7-7 and TRBJ2-5; TRBD2 might be the D (7 bases). The V end lost 5 bases, the J end lost 3 bases, and 16 bases lay between the germline ends. The germline CDR1 and CDR2 sequences are SSHAT and FNYEAQ (reference sequence). The CDR3 runs 15 residues. CDR3 sequence (DNA): TGTGCCAGCAGCCCCCGATTAGGGGGGGAAGAGACCCAGTACTTC. This encodes CASSPRLGGEETQYF.

V is TRBV27 and J is TRBJ2-7; tentative D call: TRBD1 (5 bases). The V end was cut by 2 bases, the J end by 5 bases, with 10 bases between. This CDR3 comprises 13 residues. CDR1 and CDR2 from the germline V gene are MNHEY and SMNVEV (reference sequence). CDR3 amino acids: CASSLPGSHEQYF. The CDR3 coding sequence is TGTGCCAGCAGTTTACCAGGGTCCCACGAGCAGTACTTC.

This clone has only one observation. The chain recombines TRBV2 with TRBJ2-3; 7 bases fit TRBD2. The length of the CDR3 is 13 residues. Germline-derived CDR1 and CDR2 are SNHLY and FYNNEI. Trimming took 6 bases from V and 8 from J; bases not matched to a gene: 8. DNA of the CDR3: TGTGCCAGCAGCGCCGTCCCGGGGGGTACGCAGTATTTT. It yields the protein CASSAVPGGTQYF.

This clone has a single count. V is TRBV5-1 and J is TRBJ1-1; a weak D match, TRBD1 (5 bases). Germline V lookup: CDR1 SGHRS, CDR2 YFSETQ. This CDR3 comprises 15 residues. Trimming left V 0 bases short and J 0 bases short, with 9 bases between. The CDR3 sequence is CASSLDRPMNTEAFF. The CDR3 DNA sequence: TGCGCCAGCAGCTTGGACAGGCCCATGAACACTGAAGCTTTCTTT. The entire variable domain, with the rest obtained from reference TRBV5-1 and TRBJ1-1, is as follows: KAGVTQTPRYLIKTRGQQVTLSCSPISGHRSVSWYQQTPGQGLQFLFEYFSETQRNKGNFPGRFSGRQFSNSRSEMNVSTLELGDSALYLCASSLDRPMNTEAFFGQGTRLTVV.

The chain has TRBV5-1 and TRBJ2-1; D is possibly TRBD1 (7 bases). Germline-derived CDR1 and CDR2 are SGHRS and YFSETQ. This CDR3 comprises 15 residues. V gave up 0 bases and J gave up 7 bases, with 14 bases separating them. The CDR3 protein is CASSLEEGAGNEQFF. The CDR3 DNA sequence: TGCGCCAGCAGCTTGGAGGAGGGGGCTGGGAATGAGCAGTTCTTC.

V and J are TRBV5-1 and TRBJ1-1; D is perhaps TRBD1 (5 bases). V shed 4 bases and J shed 0 bases, with 13 bases lying between them. This CDR3 is 15 amino acids long. Germline CDR1 reads SGHRS; CDR2 reads YFSETQ. The CDR3 region has the DNA TGCGCCAGCAGCCCGGAAGGGGTCGTGAACACTGAAGCTTTCTTT. Its protein is CASSPEGVVNTEAFF. Full variable domain (remainder filled in from reference TRBV5-1 and TRBJ1-1): KAGVTQTPRYLIKTRGQQVTLSCSPISGHRSVSWYQQTPGQGLQFLFEYFSETQRNKGNFPGRFSGRQFSNSRSEMNVSTLELGDSALYLCASSPEGVVNTEAFFGQGTRLTVV.

This clone was detected a few times. V and J are TRBV7-2 and TRBJ2-5; D gene ambiguous. Germline V gene lookup returns CDR1 SGHTA and CDR2 FQGNSA. The CDR3 has 12 amino acids. V lost 5 bases to trimming and J lost 0 bases, with 4 bases between them. The CDR3 bases are TGTGCCAGCAGCCCGTACCAAGAGACCCAGTACTTC. This encodes CASSPYQETQYF.

This rearrangement joins TRBV4-2 to TRBJ1-4, with D possibly TRBD1 on 5 matching bases. Between the trimmed V and J ends, which lost 0 bases and 6 bases, there was a span of 11 bases. The CDR3 runs 15 residues. Germline values: CDR1 LGHNA, CDR2 YNFKEQ. Here the CDR3 DNA reads TGTGCCAGCAGCCAAGATTTCAGGGATTATGAAAAACTGTTTTTT. Translating gives CASSQDFRDYEKLFF.

The J gene is TRBJ2-4, the V gene TRBV7-2; possibly TRBD2 for D (6 bases). Germline V gives CDR1 SGHTA, CDR2 FQGNSA. The ends were cut back, 3 bases at V and 1 base at J, with 19 bases in the middle. The CDR3 spans 18 residues. As DNA, the CDR3 is TGTGCCAGCAGCTTTTCACGGAGGGGTGAGCTTGCCAAAAACATTCAGTACTTC. This translates into CASSFSRRGELAKNIQYF.

The genes are TRBV5-1 and TRBJ2-7, with D hard to call. Germline V lookup: CDR1 SGHRS, CDR2 YFSETQ. V was cut by 9 bases and J by 0 bases, with 13 bases left in between. The CDR3 covers 13 residues. The CDR3 DNA is TGCGCCACCCGGTTCGACATCTCCTACGAGCAGTACTTC. Protein product: CATRFDISYEQYF.

V gene TRBV28 combines with J gene TRBJ2-7, with D perhaps TRBD1 (6 bases). V lost 6 bases and J lost 1, with 13 bases in between. This CDR3 contains 14 residues. CDR1 MDHEN and CDR2 SYDVKM come from the germline V gene. The CDR3 nucleotides are TGTGCCAGCAGCCGCCAGGGGTTATCCTACGAGCAGTACTTC. Its protein product is CASSRQGLSYEQYF.

The chain joins TRBV7-9 to TRBJ1-2; 9 nucleotides align to TRBD1. The V gene end was trimmed by 6 bases and the J gene end by 6 bases; junction bases not matched to a gene: 5. This CDR3 is built from 13 residues. Germline-derived CDR1 and CDR2 are SEHNR and FQNEAQ (reference sequence). CDR3 amino acids: CASSSTGGNGYTF. CDR3 sequence (DNA): TGTGCCAGCAGTTCTACAGGGGGCAATGGCTACACCTTC.